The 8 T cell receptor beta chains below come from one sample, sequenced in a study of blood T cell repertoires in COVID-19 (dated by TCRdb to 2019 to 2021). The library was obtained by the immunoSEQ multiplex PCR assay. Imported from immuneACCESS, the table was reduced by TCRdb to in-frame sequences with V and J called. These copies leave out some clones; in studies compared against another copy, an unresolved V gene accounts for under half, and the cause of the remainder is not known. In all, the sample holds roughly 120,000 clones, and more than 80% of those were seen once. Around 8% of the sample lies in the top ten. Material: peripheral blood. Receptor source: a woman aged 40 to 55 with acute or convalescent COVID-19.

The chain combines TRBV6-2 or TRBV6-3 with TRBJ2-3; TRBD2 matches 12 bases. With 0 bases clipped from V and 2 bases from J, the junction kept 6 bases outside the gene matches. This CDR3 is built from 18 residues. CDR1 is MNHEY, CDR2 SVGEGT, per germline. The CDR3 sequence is CASSYSTRLAGATDTQYF. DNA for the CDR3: TGTGCCAGCAGTTACTCGACCAGACTAGCGGGGGCCACAGATACGCAGTATTTT.

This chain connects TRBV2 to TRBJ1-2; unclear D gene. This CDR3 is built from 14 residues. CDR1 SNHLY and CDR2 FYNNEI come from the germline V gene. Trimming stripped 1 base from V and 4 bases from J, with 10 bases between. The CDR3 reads CASSEEVSGYGYTF. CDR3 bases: TGTGCCAGCAGTGAAGAAGTTTCGGGCTATGGCTACACCTTC.

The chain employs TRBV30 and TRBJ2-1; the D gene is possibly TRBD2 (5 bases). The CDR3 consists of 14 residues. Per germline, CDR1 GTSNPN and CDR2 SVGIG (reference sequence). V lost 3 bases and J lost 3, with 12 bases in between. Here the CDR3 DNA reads TGTGCCTGGAGCGAAGAGCGGCGCTACAATGAGCAGTTCTTC. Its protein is CAWSEERRYNEQFF.

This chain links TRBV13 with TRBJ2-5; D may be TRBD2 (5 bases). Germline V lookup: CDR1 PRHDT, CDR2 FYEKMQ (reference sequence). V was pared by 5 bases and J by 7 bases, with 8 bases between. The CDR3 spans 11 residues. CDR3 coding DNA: TGTGCCAGCAGCGTCGGAGGGACCCAGTACTTC. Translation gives CASSVGGTQYF.

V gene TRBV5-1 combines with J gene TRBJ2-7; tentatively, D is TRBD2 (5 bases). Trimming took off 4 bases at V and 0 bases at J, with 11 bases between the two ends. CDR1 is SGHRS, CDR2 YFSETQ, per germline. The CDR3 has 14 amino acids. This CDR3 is CASSLDYISYEQYF. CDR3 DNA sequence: TGCGCCAGCAGCCTTGACTACATCTCCTACGAGCAGTACTTC.

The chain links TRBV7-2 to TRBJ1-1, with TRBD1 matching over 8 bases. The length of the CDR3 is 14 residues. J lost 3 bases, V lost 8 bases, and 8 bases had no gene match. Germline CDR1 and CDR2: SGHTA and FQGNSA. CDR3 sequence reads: CASRRQGRDTEAFF. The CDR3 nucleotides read TGTGCCAGCCGACGACAGGGGCGGGACACTGAAGCTTTCTTT.

CDR3 loop: CASSLRQGAIMEAFF. Here the CDR3 DNA reads TGTGCCAGCAGCCTAAGACAGGGGGCGATCATGGAAGCTTTCTTT. The gene calls are TRBV7-8 and TRBJ1-1; 10 bases map to TRBD1. J gave up 8 bases and V 5 bases, and 11 bases lay outside the gene matches. From germline, CDR1 is SGHVS and CDR2 FQNEAQ. CDR3 length: 15 amino acids.

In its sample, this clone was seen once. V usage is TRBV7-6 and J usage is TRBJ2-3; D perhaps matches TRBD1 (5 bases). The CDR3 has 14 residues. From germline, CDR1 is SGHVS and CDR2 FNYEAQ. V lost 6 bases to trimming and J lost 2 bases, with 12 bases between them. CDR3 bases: TGTGCCAGCAGACAAACAGGCGCCACAGATACGCAGTATTTT. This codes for CASRQTGATDTQYF.